The clone carrying this TCR beta chain was recorded once. Deep-level sequencing, detecting one cell in 200,000, covered ex vivo memory CD4+. TCRdb keeps only in-frame clones here, not all; method: immunoSEQ multiplex PCR. The table has 27,000 or so clones, 70% to 85% seen once. The sample is drawn from a study of human CD4 T cells and Enterobacteriaceae. The memory gate held CD4+ cells that were not CD45RA+CCR7+CD95- naive cells, over 98% pure. Healthy donor blood came from Swiss blood donation centers. Germline V gene sequence: CDR1 LGHNA, CDR2 YNFKEQ. V was pared by 0 bases and J by 7 bases, with 12 bases between. The CDR3 has 15 residues.

Sequencing input: memory CD4+ T cells from blood. The receptor was isolated from a human donor in good health. This chain connects TRBV4-2 to TRBJ1-4; no clear D gene. CDR3 loop: CASSQELGNSEKLFF. The CDR3 bases are TGTGCCAGCAGCCAAGAATTGGGAAATAGTGAAAAACTGTTTTTT.